This entry lists 24 T cell receptor beta chains sequenced from one sample in a study of PD-1 blockade in classical Hodgkin lymphoma. This table comes from immunoSEQ multiplex PCR, and its TCRdb copy is limited to in-frame clones, with some not included. This table holds approximately 59,000 clones, 75% to 95% found once. Relapse after autologous stem cell transplantation occurred in every patient, and brentuximab vedotin exposure varied. The sample in question was peripheral blood mononuclear cells (PBMCs), obtained before the second cycle of nivolumab. Receptors were obtained from a human donor with classical Hodgkin lymphoma.

V is TRBV6-5 and J is TRBJ1-1; 7 bases agree with TRBD1. After removal of 5 bases from V and 4 bases from J, the junction contained 7 bases not matched to a gene. The germline gives CDR1 MNHEY, CDR2 SVGAGI. The length of the CDR3 is 14 residues. CDR3 sequence (DNA): TGTGCCAGCAGTCGACAGACAGGGAGCACTGAAGCTTTCTTT. Its translation: CASSRQTGSTEAFF.

This clone showed up just once. The gene calls are TRBV6-5 and TRBJ2-1; 8 positions agree with TRBD1. With V trimmed by 6 bases and J by 6 bases, 7 bases remained unmatched. CDR1 MNHEY and CDR2 SVGAGI come from the germline V gene. This CDR3 region has 14 residues. CDR3 coding DNA: TGTGCCAGCAGATTGACAGGGGTTCGCAATGAGCAGTTCTTC. Amino acids: CASRLTGVRNEQFF.

The chain links TRBV5-6 to TRBJ2-2; the D gene is possibly TRBD2 (6 bases). The CDR3 sequence is 15 residues long. The V gene's germline CDR1 is SGHDT and CDR2 YYEEEE. V was cut by 4 bases and J by 1 base, with 11 bases left in between. CDR3 coding DNA: TGTGCCAGCAGCCGACGGGAGATGAACACCGGGGAGCTGTTTTTT. The encoded protein is CASSRREMNTGELFF.

The chain has TRBV4-3 and TRBJ1-2, with D unclear. The germline V gene has CDR1 LGHNA and CDR2 YSLEER. V gave up 4 bases and J gave up 4 bases, with 19 bases separating them. The CDR3 has 16 residues. CDR3 amino acids: CASSPSERPTPYGYTF. CDR3 DNA: TGCGCCAGCAGCCCCTCGGAGCGGCCTACCCCCTATGGCTACACCTTC.

The rearrangement joins TRBV28 to TRBJ2-5; D ambiguous. Germline CDR1 reads MDHEN; CDR2 reads SYDVKM. V was clipped by 5 bases and J by 3 bases, with 4 bases between them. The CDR3 sequence is 11 residues long. DNA for the CDR3: TGTGCCAGCAGTCCTGAAGAGACCCAGTACTTC. Translation gives CASSPEETQYF.

This clone has only one observation. The genes are TRBV27 and TRBJ2-7; TRBD1 aligns across 7 bases. CDR3 size: 13 residues. The J segment lost 2 bases and the V segment lost 8 bases, leaving 6 bases of the junction unmatched. Per the germline V gene, CDR1 is MNHEY and CDR2 is SMNVEV (reference sequence). The CDR3, as DNA: TGTGCCAGCTCCGGGGACAGACCCTACGAGCAGTACTTC. It codes for CASSGDRPYEQYF.

The chain links TRBV5-8 to TRBJ1-2, with 8 bases matching TRBD1. Germline V gene lookup returns CDR1 SGHTS and CDR2 YDEGEE. CDR3 length: 15 residues. The junction had 9 bases not matched to a gene; V was cut back by 4 bases and J by 4 bases. Here the CDR3 reads CASSRGTGVLYGYTF. The CDR3, as DNA: TGTGCCAGCAGCAGGGGGACAGGAGTACTCTATGGCTACACCTTC.

CDR3 sequence: CASSLYPGFSPLHF. DNA of the CDR3: TGTGCCAGCAGTTTGTATCCGGGGTTCTCTCCCCTCCACTTT. V and J are TRBV28 and TRBJ1-6, with D uncertain. CDR1 MDHEN and CDR2 SYDVKM come from the germline V gene. V was trimmed by 3 bases and J by 13 bases, leaving 16 bases between them. This CDR3 comprises 14 residues.

The rearrangement joins TRBV6-5 to TRBJ2-1; 9 bases agree with TRBD1. Unmatched junction bases numbered 11, after V lost 10 bases and J lost 7 bases. Germline V lookup: CDR1 MNHEY, CDR2 SVGAGI. The CDR3 sequence is 14 residues long. The chain's CDR3 is CATFQQGAGNEQFF. The DNA of the CDR3 is TGTGCCACCTTCCAACAGGGGGCGGGAAATGAGCAGTTCTTC.

The rearrangement uses TRBV19 and TRBJ2-1; D is possibly TRBD1 or TRBD2 (6 bases each). Germline values: CDR1 LNHDA, CDR2 SQIVND (reference sequence). This CDR3 comprises 13 residues. The ends were cut back, 5 bases at V and 7 bases at J, with 12 bases in the middle. The DNA of the CDR3 is TGTGCCAGTAGTCCCGGAGGGGGTAATGAGCAGTTCTTC. Protein sequence: CASSPGGGNEQFF.

This clone was recorded only once. The CDR3 region has the DNA TGTGCCAGCAGCTTAACATATAATGAGCAGTTCTTC. This translates into CASSLTYNEQFF. V gene TRBV7-3 combines with J gene TRBJ2-1; D unresolved. Per germline, CDR1 SGHTA and CDR2 FQGTGA. This CDR3 comprises 12 residues. Deletions cut 0 bases from V and 7 bases from J, with 4 bases between.

The chain combines TRBV12-5 with TRBJ1-1; D is unresolved. V was shortened by 5 bases and J by 1 base, with 8 bases between the two germline ends. Per the germline V gene, CDR1 is LGHNT and CDR2 is FRNRAP. The CDR3 length is 13 residues. The CDR3 bases are TGTGCTAGTGGTCCGGACTGGAACACTGAAGCTTTCTTT. It encodes CASGPDWNTEAFF.

The V and J genes are TRBV30 and TRBJ1-3; no definite D call. From germline, CDR1 is GTSNPN and CDR2 SVGIG (reference sequence). Trimming cost V 4 bases and J 0 bases, with 7 bases left between them. CDR3 length: 13 residues. CDR3 protein: CAWTGFSGNTIYF. CDR3 sequence (DNA): TGTGCCTGGACGGGTTTCTCTGGAAACACCATATATTTT.

This chain connects TRBV30 to TRBJ1-2; 7 positions agree with TRBD1. V was pared by 2 bases and J by 8 bases, with 5 bases of the junction left unmatched. The V gene's germline CDR1 is GTSNPN and CDR2 SVGIG (reference sequence). This CDR3 is built from 12 residues. The DNA of the CDR3 is TGTGCCTGGAGTTTAGGGGGCGGCGGCTACACCTTC. This codes for CAWSLGGGGYTF.

The chain uses TRBV7-2 and TRBJ2-1; TRBD2 aligns across 8 bases. Looked up from germline, CDR1 is SGHTA and CDR2 is FQGNSA. The V gene end was trimmed by 5 bases and the J gene end by 4 bases; junction bases not matched to a gene: 7. The CDR3 sequence is 15 residues long. The chain's CDR3 is CASSPSGSLYNEQFF. The CDR3, as DNA: TGTGCCAGCAGCCCAAGCGGGAGCCTGTACAATGAGCAGTTCTTC.

The J gene is TRBJ2-3, the V gene TRBV7-6; D not certain. In germline, CDR1 is SGHVS, CDR2 FNYEAQ. Trimming cost V 0 bases and J 4 bases, with 17 bases left between them. CDR3 length equals 17 residues. The CDR3 DNA follows: TGTGCCAGCAGCTTAGCCATTGAGACAATTGTGGCAGATACGCAGTATTTT. Its translation is CASSLAIETIVADTQYF.

CDR3 sequence (DNA): TGTGCCAGCTCACGCAGGTCCGCGGGCCAAGAGACCCAGTACTTC. It specifies CASSRRSAGQETQYF. The V gene is TRBV18, the J gene TRBJ2-5, with D tentatively TRBD2 (5 bases). CDR3 length equals 15 residues. Trimming took 4 bases from V and 1 from J, leaving 13 bases between them. Germline V lookup: CDR1 KGHSH, CDR2 LQKENI.

This clone was found once. V is TRBV27 and J is TRBJ2-7; weak D call: TRBD1 (5 bases). V was cut by 4 bases and J by 0 bases, with 13 bases left in between. The CDR3 spans 15 residues. CDR1 and CDR2 from the germline V gene are MNHEY and SMNVEV (reference sequence). The CDR3 is CASSSLAGLSYEQYF. The CDR3 coding sequence is TGTGCCAGCAGTTCCTTGGCAGGGCTCTCCTACGAGCAGTACTTC.

V and J are TRBV5-1 and TRBJ2-7; 13 bases fit TRBD2. CDR1 is SGHRS, CDR2 YFSETQ, per germline. The CDR3 runs to 16 residues. J was trimmed by 0 bases and V by 3 bases; bases with no gene match: 3. The CDR3 bases are TGCGCCAGCAGCTGGACTAGCGGGGGCAGCTCCTACGAGCAGTACTTC. Translated, it gives CASSWTSGGSSYEQYF.

The chain employs TRBV14 and TRBJ1-1; possible D gene TRBD1, 6 bases. This CDR3 is built from 13 residues. Germline V gives CDR1 SGHDN, CDR2 FVKESK. The V and J ends lost 2 bases and 5 bases respectively, with 9 bases between them. The CDR3: CASSQSDRTEAFF. CDR3 DNA: TGTGCCAGCAGCCAATCAGACAGGACTGAAGCTTTCTTT.

The chain has TRBV19 and TRBJ2-1; 7 positions match TRBD1. Germline V gene data show CDR1 as LNHDA and CDR2 as SQIVND (reference sequence). This CDR3 region has 14 residues. The V gene end was trimmed by 4 bases and the J gene end by 3 bases; junction bases not matched to a gene: 3. The DNA for the CDR3 is TGTGCCAGTAGTAAGGACAGGAACTACAATGAGCAGTTCTTC. This codes for CASSKDRNYNEQFF.

The chain has TRBV19 and TRBJ1-2; no firm D call. Between the trimmed V and J ends, which lost 9 bases and 8 bases, there was a span of 13 bases. From germline, CDR1 is LNHDA and CDR2 SQIVND (reference sequence). CDR3 size: 11 residues. The CDR3, as DNA: TGTGCCAGCAACCCAGGTACGGGCTACACCTTC. As protein: CASNPGTGYTF.

This rearrangement joins TRBV2 to TRBJ2-5, with D maybe TRBD1 (5 bases). In germline, CDR1 is SNHLY, CDR2 FYNNEI. The CDR3 contains 11 residues. V was pared by 8 bases and J by 3 bases, with 7 bases between. CDR3 loop: CASQGEETQYF. The CDR3 DNA is TGTGCCAGCCAAGGGGAAGAGACCCAGTACTTC.

This chain connects TRBV5-1 to TRBJ1-2, with 8 bases that match TRBD1. V lost 0 bases and J lost 4; bases outside the gene matches: 14. There are 18 residues in the CDR3. The germline CDR1 and CDR2 sequences are SGHRS and YFSETQ. The chain's CDR3 is CASSLVLGQGAPGYGYTF. Here the CDR3 DNA reads TGCGCCAGCAGCTTGGTCCTTGGGCAGGGGGCGCCTGGCTATGGCTACACCTTC.